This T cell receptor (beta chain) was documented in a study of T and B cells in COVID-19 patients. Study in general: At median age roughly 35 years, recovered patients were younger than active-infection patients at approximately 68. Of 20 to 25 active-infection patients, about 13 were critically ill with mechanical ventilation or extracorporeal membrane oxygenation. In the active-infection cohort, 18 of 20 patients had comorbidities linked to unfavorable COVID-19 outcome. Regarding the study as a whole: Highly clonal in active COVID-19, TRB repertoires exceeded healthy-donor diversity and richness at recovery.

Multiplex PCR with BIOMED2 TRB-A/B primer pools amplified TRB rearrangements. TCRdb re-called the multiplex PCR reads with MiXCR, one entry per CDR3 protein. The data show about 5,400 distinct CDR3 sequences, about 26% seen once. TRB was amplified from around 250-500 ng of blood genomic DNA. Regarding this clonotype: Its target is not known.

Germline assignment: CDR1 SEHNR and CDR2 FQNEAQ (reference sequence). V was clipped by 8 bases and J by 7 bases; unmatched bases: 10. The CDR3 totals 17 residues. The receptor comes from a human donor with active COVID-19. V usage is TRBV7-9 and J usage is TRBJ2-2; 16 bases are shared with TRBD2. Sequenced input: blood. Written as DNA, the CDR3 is TGTGCCAGCGCATCCGGGACTAGCGGGAGGGCCTTCGGGGAGCTGTTTTTT. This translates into CASASGTSGRAFGELFF.